This entry describes one TCR beta chain. Its matching antigen is unknown. This specimen belongs to a study of graft-versus-host responses after intestinal transplantation. Whole-study context: Recipients were all induced with anti-thymocyte globulin, then given tacrolimus and steroids for 2 to 3 years.

Broader study findings: Individuals who had graft-donor T cell macrochimerism had allografts that showed high graft-versus-host to host-versus-graft clonal ratios. Recipient marrow harbored GvH clones, some of which surfaced first in ileum or blood.

CDR3 size: 14 residues. Trimming cost V 4 bases and J 6 bases; bases outside gene matches: 5. Germline V CDR1 and CDR2: MGHDK, SYGVNS. Method: immunoSEQ multiplex PCR; TCRdb's copy keeps in-frame clones and lacks some. The sample includes 90,000 to 150,000 clones, approximately 95% of them seen just once. The receptor comes from a human donor who received an intestinal transplant. The chain combines TRBV25-1 with TRBJ2-2; 7 bases match TRBD1. The starting material was unstimulated CD4+ T cells sorted from spleen or lymph node cells, obtained before intestinal transplant. CDR3 in amino acids: CASSATGRAGELFF. CDR3 in DNA: TGTGCCAGCAGTGCGACAGGGCGGGCCGGGGAGCTGTTTTTT.